These 5 T cell receptor beta chains were all obtained from the same sample, sequenced in a study of T cell responses to AZD1222 COVID-19 vaccine. Some clones are missing from TCRdb's copy, which holds only in-frame ones; the method was immunoSEQ multiplex PCR. Of more than 95,000 clones detected, roughly nine tenths appear once; the ten largest clones hold 7.2%. The sequencing here drew on peripheral blood, taken on day 0 of AZD1222 vaccination. The receptors originated from an adult in good health.

The rearrangement links TRBV7-2 to TRBJ1-5; D perhaps matches TRBD1 (6 bases). Germline CDR1 reads SGHTA; CDR2 reads FQGNSA. The CDR3 contains 15 residues. The V and J ends lost 1 base and 7 bases respectively, with 14 bases between them. CDR3 amino acids: CASSLDRGDNQPQHF. DNA for the CDR3: TGTGCCAGCAGCTTAGATAGAGGGGACAACCAGCCCCAGCATTTT.

As concerns this clone: It is likely a read error, because the conserved phenylalanine at the end of the CDR3 is missing. The DNA is omitted, as the CDR3 cannot be located on it reliably, and the CDR3 follows TCRdb's listing. The chain joins TRBV6-5 to TRBJ2-7; the D segment call TRBD2 is taken from the table without a DNA check. Counting both end residues, the CDR3 totals 10 amino acids. The germline gives CDR1 MNHEY, CDR2 SVGAGI. CDR3 in amino acids: CASSYRTARG.

This chain links TRBV19 with TRBJ1-5; D is perhaps TRBD1 (5 bases). The CDR3 sequence is 13 residues long. In germline, CDR1 is LNHDA, CDR2 SQIVND (reference sequence). The ends were cut back, 5 bases at V and 2 bases at J, with 7 bases in the middle. CDR3 amino acids: CASSGGGNQPQHF. The DNA for the CDR3 is TGTGCCAGTAGTGGAGGGGGCAATCAGCCCCAGCATTTT. The full variable domain, with the rest looked up from reference TRBV19 and TRBJ1-5, is DGGITQSPKYLFRKEGQNVTLSCEQNLNHDAMYWYRQDPGQGLRLIYYSQIVNDFQKGDIAEGYSVSREKKESFPLTVTSAQKNPTAFYLCASSGGGNQPQHFGDGTRLSIL.

The V gene is TRBV12-3 or TRBV12-4, the J gene TRBJ1-1; no reliable D call. The CDR3 sequence is 13 residues long. V was trimmed by 3 bases and J by 6 bases, leaving 11 bases between them. This CDR3 reads CASSFFGSSEAFF. Written as DNA, the CDR3 is TGTGCCAGCAGTTTTTTCGGTTCGTCTGAAGCTTTCTTT.

J is TRBJ2-1 and V is TRBV19, with 8 nucleotides matching TRBD2. Looked up from germline, CDR1 is LNHDA and CDR2 is SQIVND (reference sequence). The CDR3 is made up of 13 amino acids. V lost 9 bases, J lost 6 bases, and 7 bases stayed unmatched. The CDR3 DNA sequence: TGTGCCAGCAGCGGGAGTACGGGCAATGAGCAGTTCTTC. Its translation is CASSGSTGNEQFF.